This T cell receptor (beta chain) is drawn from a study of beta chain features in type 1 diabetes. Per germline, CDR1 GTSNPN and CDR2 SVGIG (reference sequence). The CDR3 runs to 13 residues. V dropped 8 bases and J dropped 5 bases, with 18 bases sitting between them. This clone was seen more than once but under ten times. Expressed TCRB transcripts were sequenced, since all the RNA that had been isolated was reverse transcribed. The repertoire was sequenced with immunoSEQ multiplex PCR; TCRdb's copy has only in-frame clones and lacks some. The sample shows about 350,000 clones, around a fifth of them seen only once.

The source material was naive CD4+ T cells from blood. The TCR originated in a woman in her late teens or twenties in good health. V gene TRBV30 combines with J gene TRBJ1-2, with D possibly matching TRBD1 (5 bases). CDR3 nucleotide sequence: TGTGCCAGTATCCCCCAGGGAAGGTATGGCTACACCTTC. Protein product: CASIPQGRYGYTF.